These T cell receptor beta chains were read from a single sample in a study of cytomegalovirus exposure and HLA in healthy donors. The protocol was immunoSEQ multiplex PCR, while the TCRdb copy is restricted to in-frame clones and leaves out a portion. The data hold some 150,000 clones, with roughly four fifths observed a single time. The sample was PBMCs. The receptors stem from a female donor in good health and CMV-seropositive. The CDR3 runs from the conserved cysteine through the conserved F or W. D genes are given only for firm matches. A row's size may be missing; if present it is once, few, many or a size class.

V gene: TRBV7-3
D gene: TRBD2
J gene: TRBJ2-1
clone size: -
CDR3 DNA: TGTGCCAGCAGCTTACGGGTGACTAGCGCCTACAATGAGCAGTTCTTC
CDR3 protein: CASSLRVTSAYNEQFF

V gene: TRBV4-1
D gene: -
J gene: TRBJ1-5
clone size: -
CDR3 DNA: TGCGCCAGCAGCCACCCCGGCGACGGGACAAATCAGCCCCAGCATTTT
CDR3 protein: CASSHPGDGTNQPQHF

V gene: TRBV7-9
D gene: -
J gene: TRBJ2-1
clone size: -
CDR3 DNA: TGTGCCAGCGGTTACACCCACAATGAGCAGTTCTTC
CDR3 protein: CASGYTHNEQFF

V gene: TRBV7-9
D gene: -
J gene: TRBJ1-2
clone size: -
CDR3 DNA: TGTGCCAGCAGCTTTAGCGCGGCCGGGTATGGCTACACCTTC
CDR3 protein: CASSFSAAGYGYTF

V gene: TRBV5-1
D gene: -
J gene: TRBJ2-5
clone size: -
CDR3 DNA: TGCGCCAGCAGCTTGGGGGCACTCCGGGAGACCCAGTACTTC
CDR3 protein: CASSLGALRETQYF

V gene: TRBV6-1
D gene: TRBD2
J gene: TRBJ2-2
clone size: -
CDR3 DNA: TGTGCCAGCACCCTCGGACTAGTTAACACCGGGGAGCTGTTTTTT
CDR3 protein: CASTLGLVNTGELFF

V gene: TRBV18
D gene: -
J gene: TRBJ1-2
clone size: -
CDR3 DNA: TGTGCCAGCTCACCACTGGCAGGGGAAGAAAACTATGGCTACACCTTC
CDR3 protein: CASSPLAGEENYGYTF

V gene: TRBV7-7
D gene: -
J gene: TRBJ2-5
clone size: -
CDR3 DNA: TGTGCCAGCAGCCACCCCGGGGGAGAGACCCAGTACTTC
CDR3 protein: CASSHPGGETQYF

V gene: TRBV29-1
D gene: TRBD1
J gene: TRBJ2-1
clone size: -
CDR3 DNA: TGCAGCGTTGTGGGTTGGGACAGGGCCGACAATGAGCAGTTCTTC
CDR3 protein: CSVVGWDRADNEQFF

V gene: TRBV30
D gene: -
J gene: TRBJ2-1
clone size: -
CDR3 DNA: TGTGCCTGGAGTCTTAACAGGGAGGGCCTCAGGGTCTGGGGAGGGTCATACAATGAGCAGTTCTTC
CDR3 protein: CAWSLNREGLRVWGGSYNEQFF

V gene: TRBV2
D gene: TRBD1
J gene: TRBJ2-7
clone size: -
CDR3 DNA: TGTGCCAGCAGTGAGGACAGGGATTCCTACGAGCAGTACTTC
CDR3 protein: CASSEDRDSYEQYF

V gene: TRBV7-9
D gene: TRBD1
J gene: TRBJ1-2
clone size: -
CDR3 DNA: TGTTCCAGCAGCCTGGGACAGGGGGGAAACTATGGCTACACCTTC
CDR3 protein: CSSSLGQGGNYGYTF

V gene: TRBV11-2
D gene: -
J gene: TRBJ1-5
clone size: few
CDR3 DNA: TGTGCCAGCAGCTTTAACAGCCATAGCAATCAGCCCCAGCATTTT
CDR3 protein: CASSFNSHSNQPQHF

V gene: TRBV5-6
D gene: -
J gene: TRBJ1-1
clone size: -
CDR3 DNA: TGTGCCAGCAGCCCGATCCTACAGGGCGGCACTGAAGCTTTCTTT
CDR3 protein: CASSPILQGGTEAFF

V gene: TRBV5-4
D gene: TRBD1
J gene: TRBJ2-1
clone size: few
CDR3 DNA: TGTGCCAGCAGCGGGGGACAGGACTCCTACAATGAGCAGTTCTTC
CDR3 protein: CASSGGQDSYNEQFF

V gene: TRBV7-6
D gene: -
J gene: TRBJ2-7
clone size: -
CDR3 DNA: TGTGCCAGCAGCTCGGCTAGCGACACGGGTCTCGAGCAGTACTTC
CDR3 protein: CASSSASDTGLEQYF

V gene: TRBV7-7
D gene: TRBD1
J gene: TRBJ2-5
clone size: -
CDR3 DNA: TGTGCCAGCAGCTTGAACAGGGGGAACCAAGAGACCCAGTACTTC
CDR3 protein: CASSLNRGNQETQYF